This is a list of T cell receptor beta chains from one sample in a study of blood T cell repertoires in COVID-19. The repertoire was sequenced with immunoSEQ multiplex PCR; TCRdb's copy has only in-frame clones and lacks some. The sample records about 80,000 clones, 82% being singletons. Sequencing used peripheral blood. The receptors stem from a human donor in a cohort sampled during active COVID-19. Each CDR3 is given with its conserved first and last residue. D genes are given only for firm matches. Size is omitted from some rows. Given values are once, few, many or a class for expanded clones.

TRBJ1-4,NA,NA,TRBV5-1,TGCGCCAGCAGCTTGGCCCCGATGGGGGGGGAAGAAAAACTGTTTTTT,CASSLAPMGGEEKLFF
TRBJ1-6,NA,NA,TRBV5-1,TGCGCCAGCAGCCCGGGTGGCACTAAAGCGGCACCCCTCCACTTT,CASSPGGTKAAPLHF
TRBJ1-1,NA,NA,TRBV28,TGTGCCAGCAGTCCCCTCGCGGGGTTCCTCACTGAAGCTTTCTTT,CASSPLAGFLTEAFF
TRBJ2-1,NA,NA,TRBV11-2,TGTGCCAGCAGCTTACGCGGGGACCGCTCCTACAATGAGCAGTTCTTC,CASSLRGDRSYNEQFF
TRBJ1-6,TRBD1,NA,TRBV3-1/TRBV3-2,TGTGCCAGCGGCGGACAGGGATCACCCCTCCACTTT,CASGGQGSPLHF
TRBJ1-3,NA,once,TRBV5-1,TGCGCCAGCACGCAGGGACCTCAGGGGAACACCATATATTTT,CASTQGPQGNTIYF
TRBJ1-1,TRBD1,once,TRBV19,TGTGCCAGTAGTACTGGGACAGGTGCTGGTGAAGCTTTCTTT,CASSTGTGAGEAFF
TRBJ2-1,NA,few,TRBV7-2,TGTGCCAGCAGCTTTGGGGCTACGAGCTCCTACAATGAGCAGTTCTTC,CASSFGATSSYNEQFF
TRBJ1-2,TRBD1,NA,TRBV2,TGTGCCAGCAAGCCAGGGGGCCACTATGGCTACACCTTC,CASKPGGHYGYTF
TRBJ1-2,NA,NA,TRBV28,TGTGCCAGCAGTACAGCCCAGGGAGGCTACACCTTC,CASSTAQGGYTF
TRBJ2-1,NA,few,TRBV3-1/TRBV3-2,TGTGCCAGCAGCCAAGTCACCTACAATGAGCAGTTCTTC,CASSQVTYNEQFF
TRBJ1-6,NA,once,TRBV6-6,TGTGCCAGCAGTTATCGGGGGACGCATAATTCACCCCTCCACTTT,CASSYRGTHNSPLHF
TRBJ2-1,TRBD1,NA,TRBV7-2,TGTGCCAGCAGCCTCGGGACAGCCATAGGGGAGCAGTTCTTC,CASSLGTAIGEQFF
TRBJ1-5,NA,NA,TRBV18,TGTGCCAGCTCATTAACCGGCAGGGAGGGTCCGCCCCAGCATTTT,CASSLTGREGPPQHF
TRBJ2-7,TRBD1,NA,TRBV10-3,TGTGCCATCAGTGAGTTCCCGGGACAGGGGGACGAGCAGTACTTC,CAISEFPGQGDEQYF
TRBJ2-2,NA,NA,TRBV10-2,TGCGCCAGCAGTGTTTCCAGGGCGAACACCGGGGAGCTGTTTTTT,CASSVSRANTGELFF
TRBJ1-1,NA,few,TRBV2,TGTGCCAGCAGTAGACAGGTTGAAGCTTTCTTT,CASSRQVEAFF
TRBJ2-1,TRBD2,NA,TRBV19,TGTGCCAGTAGCATCCCCCGGACTAGCGGGGGGCGCTCCTACAATGAGCAGTTCTTC,CASSIPRTSGGRSYNEQFF
TRBJ2-3,NA,once,TRBV7-6,TGTGCCAGCAGCCCAACTCCCTCCACAGATACGCAGTATTTT,CASSPTPSTDTQYF
TRBJ1-5,NA,NA,TRBV5-1,TGCGCCAGCAGCTTGGTCCAGCGTGGCAATCAGCCCCAGCATTTT,CASSLVQRGNQPQHF
TRBJ2-1,TRBD1,NA,TRBV2,TGTGCCAGCAGCCGCAGACAGGGAGAACCCAATGAGCAGTTCTTC,CASSRRQGEPNEQFF
TRBJ2-5,NA,NA,TRBV18,TGTGCCAGCTCACCAGGGGTAGCGGAAAAGACCCAGTACTTC,CASSPGVAEKTQYF